This T cell receptor (beta chain) derives from a study of graft-versus-host responses after intestinal transplantation. In the study overall: Transplant recipients had multivisceral, liver-intestinal, or isolated intestinal grafts. Among the recipients, all got anti-thymocyte globulin induction and then tacrolimus and steroids for approximately 3 years.

Overall study findings and caveats: GvH clone levels peaked in circulation, and this peak was associated with early post-transplant HvG declines. Recipient marrow showed GvH clones, some seen first in ileum or blood.

Profiled with immunoSEQ multiplex PCR; TCRdb holds only in-frame clones, not every one. The sample carries 40,000 to 45,000 clones, roughly 95% recorded once. The CDR3 has 18 amino acids. Germline assignment: CDR1 MDHEN and CDR2 SYDVKM. J gave up 2 bases and V 2 bases, and 10 bases lay outside the gene matches. This clone has a single count. Its antigen is currently unknown. This chain links TRBV28 with TRBJ2-3; TRBD1 agrees at 10 bases. The sequence was obtained from a human donor who was the organ donor for an intestinal transplant. This specimen was unstimulated CD8+ T cells sorted from spleen or lymph node cells, taken before transplant. Written as DNA, the CDR3 is TGTGCCAGCAGTTTACGACAGGGGGCCCGCCTTTTCACAGATACGCAGTATTTT. Translation: CASSLRQGARLFTDTQYF. The entire variable domain, with the rest obtained from reference TRBV28 and TRBJ2-3, is as follows: DVKVTQSSRYLVKRTGEKVFLECVQDMDHENMFWYRQDPGLGLRLIYFSYDVKMKEKGDIPEGYSVSREKKERFSLILESASTNQTSMYLCASSLRQGARLFTDTQYFGPGTRLTVL.